This T cell receptor (beta chain) was captured in a study of cytotoxic CD8 clonotypes in ibrutinib-treated CLL. Study information: Response sampling came at median 12 months of treatment, ranging roughly 6 to 36 months.

Repertoires were generated with immunoSEQ multiplex PCR, while TCRdb's copy carries only in-frame clones and drops some. The table lists about 56,000 clones, 45% to 70% of them singletons, with roughly 21% in the top ten. J was trimmed by 4 bases and V by 1 base; bases with no gene match: 10. Per germline, CDR1 SGHVS and CDR2 FQNEAQ. The CDR3 totals 18 residues. The sample consisted of PBMCs, taken after 24 months of ibrutinib treatment. This sequence originates from a human donor with chronic lymphocytic leukemia. The chain joins TRBV7-8 to TRBJ1-5, with 10 positions matching TRBD1. The DNA of the CDR3 is TGTGCCAGCAGCTTAGGTAATCCGGGACAGGGGAGGAATCAGCCCCAGCATTTT. Protein product: CASSLGNPGQGRNQPQHF. Drawing the rest from reference TRBV7-8 and TRBJ1-5, the complete variable domain is GAGVSQSPRYKVAKRGQDVALRCDPISGHVSLFWYQQALGQGPEFLTYFQNEAQLDKSGLPSDRFFAERPEGSVSTLKIQRTQQEDSAVYLCASSLGNPGQGRNQPQHFGDGTRLSIL.